In its sample, the clone carrying this T cell receptor beta chain was seen many times. What it binds is unknown. Template material for amplifying TCR beta CDR3 regions consisted of RNA transcripts. The primer set for the first-round RT-PCR of the TCR CDR3 was HTBI. TCRdb recomputed calls from the multiplex PCR reads with MiXCR, one row per CDR3 protein. The data hold approximately 710,000 distinct CDR3 sequences, with roughly 17% observed a single time. It was uncontrolled infection, other autoimmune disease, pregnancy or lactation that excluded patients. The record originates from a study of T cells in Graves' hyperthyroidism and ophthalmopathy. The V gene lost 2 bases and the J gene lost 2 bases, with 18 bases spanning the gap. There are 17 residues in the CDR3. Per the germline V gene, CDR1 is SGHAT and CDR2 is FQNNGV. Regarding the study as a whole: Blood held most thyroid clonotypes expanded above 0.001 frequency.

This TCR was recovered from a man aged 50 or older with Graves' hyperthyroidism. The sample taken for sequencing was blood. J is TRBJ2-5 and V is TRBV11-2; D uncertain. CDR3 in DNA: TGTGCCAGCAGCTTAAGCCCAAACTTATTTAAACAAGAGACCCAGTACTTC. Amino acids: CASSLSPNLFKQETQYF. Full variable domain (rest looked up from reference TRBV11-2 and TRBJ2-5): EAGVAQSPRYKIIEKRQSVAFWCNPISGHATLYWYQQILGQGPKLLIQFQNNGVVDDSQLPKDRFSAERLKGVDSTLKIQPAKLEDSAVYLCASSLSPNLFKQETQYFGPGTRLLVL.